What follows is one TCR beta chain and its context. Its matching antigen is unknown. This sample was included in a study of T cell responses to AZD1222 COVID-19 vaccine. Findings and limits, study-wide: Females made up more of the donors, who were largely white British, and clonal diversity may have come out too low. Per reports, nearly half of all spike-specific TCRs target regions that are unmutated in variants. Scientists sampled the repertoires only once the peak T cell response had passed. Just a handful of people given AZD1222 tested seropositive at baseline.

This table comes from immunoSEQ multiplex PCR, and its TCRdb copy is limited to in-frame clones, with some not included. The sample contains more than 100,000 clones, over 90% of which appear only once. The CDR3 is made up of 14 amino acids. V lost 1 base to trimming and J lost 8 bases, with 11 bases between them. The germline CDR1 and CDR2 sequences are SGHVS and FQNEAQ. The V call is TRBV7-8, the J call TRBJ1-4, with unresolved D. The sequence was obtained from an adult in good health. The source was peripheral blood, collected on day 0 of AZD1222 vaccination. The DNA of the CDR3 is TGTGCCAGCAGCTTAGATCGGTTAGGGGAAAAACTGTTTTTT. Translated, it gives CASSLDRLGEKLFF. The full variable domain, completed using reference TRBV7-8 and TRBJ1-4, is GAGVSQSPRYKVAKRGQDVALRCDPISGHVSLFWYQQALGQGPEFLTYFQNEAQLDKSGLPSDRFFAERPEGSVSTLKIQRTQQEDSAVYLCASSLDRLGEKLFFGSGTQLSVL.